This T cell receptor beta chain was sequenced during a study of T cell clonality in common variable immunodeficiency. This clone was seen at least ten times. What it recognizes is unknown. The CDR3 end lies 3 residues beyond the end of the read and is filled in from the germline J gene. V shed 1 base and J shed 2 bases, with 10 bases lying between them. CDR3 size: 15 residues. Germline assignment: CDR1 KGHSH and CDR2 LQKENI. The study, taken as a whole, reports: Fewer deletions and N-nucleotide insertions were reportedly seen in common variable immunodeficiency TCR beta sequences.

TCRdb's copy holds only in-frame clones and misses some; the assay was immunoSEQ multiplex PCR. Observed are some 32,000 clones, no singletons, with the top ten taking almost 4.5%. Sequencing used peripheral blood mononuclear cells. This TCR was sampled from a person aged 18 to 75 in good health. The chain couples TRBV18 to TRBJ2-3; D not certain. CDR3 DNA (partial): TGTGCCAGCTCACCACGCCGGGTGCACACAGATACG. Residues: CASSPRRVHTDT. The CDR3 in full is CASSPRRVHTDTQYF.